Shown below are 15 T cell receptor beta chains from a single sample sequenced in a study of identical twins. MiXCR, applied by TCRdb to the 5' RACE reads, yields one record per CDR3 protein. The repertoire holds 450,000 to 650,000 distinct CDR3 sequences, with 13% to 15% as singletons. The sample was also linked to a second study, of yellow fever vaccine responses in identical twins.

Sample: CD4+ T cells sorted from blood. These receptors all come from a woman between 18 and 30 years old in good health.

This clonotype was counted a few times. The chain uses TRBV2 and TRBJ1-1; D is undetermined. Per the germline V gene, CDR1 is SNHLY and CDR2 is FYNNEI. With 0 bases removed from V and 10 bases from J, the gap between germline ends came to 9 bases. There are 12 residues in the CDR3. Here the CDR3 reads CASSEAGFRAFF. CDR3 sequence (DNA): TGTGCCAGCAGTGAAGCCGGGTTCCGAGCTTTCTTT.

CDR3: CAIREQGADGYTF. In nucleotides, the CDR3 is TGTGCCATCAGGGAACAGGGGGCGGATGGCTACACCTTC. The rearrangement uses TRBV10-3 and TRBJ1-2; TRBD1 matches at 9 bases. Trimming at V came to 6 bases and at J to 6 bases, leaving 5 bases not matched to a gene. The CDR3 spans 13 residues. Germline CDR1 is ENHRY and CDR2 is SYGVKD.

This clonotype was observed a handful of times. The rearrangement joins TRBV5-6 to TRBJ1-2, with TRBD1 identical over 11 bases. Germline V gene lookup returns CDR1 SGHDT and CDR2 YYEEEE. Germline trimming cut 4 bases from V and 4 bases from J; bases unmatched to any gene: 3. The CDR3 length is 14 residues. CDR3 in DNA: TGTGCCAGCAGCCACGGGACAGGGGGCTATGGCTACACCTTC. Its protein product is CASSHGTGGYGYTF.

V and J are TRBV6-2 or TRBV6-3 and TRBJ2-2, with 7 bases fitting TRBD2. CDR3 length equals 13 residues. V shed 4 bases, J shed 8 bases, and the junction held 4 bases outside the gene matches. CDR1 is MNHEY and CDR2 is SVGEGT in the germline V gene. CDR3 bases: TGTGCCAGCAGTTGGGAGGGAAGGGGGGAGCTGTTTTTT. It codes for CASSWEGRGELFF.

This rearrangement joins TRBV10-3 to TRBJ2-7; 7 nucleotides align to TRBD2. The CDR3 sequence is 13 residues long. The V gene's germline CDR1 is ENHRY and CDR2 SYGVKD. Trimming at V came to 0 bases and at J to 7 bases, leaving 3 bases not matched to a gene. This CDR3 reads CAISESLGGEQYF. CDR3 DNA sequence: TGTGCCATCAGTGAGTCCCTCGGGGGGGAGCAGTACTTC.

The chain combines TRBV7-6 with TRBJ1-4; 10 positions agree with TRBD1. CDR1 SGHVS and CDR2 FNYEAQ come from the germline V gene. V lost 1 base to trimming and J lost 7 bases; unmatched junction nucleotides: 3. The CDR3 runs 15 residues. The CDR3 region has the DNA TGTGCCAGCAGCTTAGGACAGGGGGCTGGTGAAAAACTGTTTTTT. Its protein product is CASSLGQGAGEKLFF.

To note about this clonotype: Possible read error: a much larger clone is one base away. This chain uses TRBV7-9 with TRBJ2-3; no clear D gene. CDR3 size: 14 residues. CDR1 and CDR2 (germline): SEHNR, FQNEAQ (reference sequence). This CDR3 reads CASSPRWPTDMQYF. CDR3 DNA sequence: TGTGCCAGCAGCCCCCGTTGGCCCACAGATATGCAGTATTTT.

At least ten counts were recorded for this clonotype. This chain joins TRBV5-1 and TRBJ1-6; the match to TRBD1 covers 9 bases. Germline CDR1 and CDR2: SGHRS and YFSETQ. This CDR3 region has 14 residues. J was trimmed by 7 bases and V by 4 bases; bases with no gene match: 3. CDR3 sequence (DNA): TGCGCCAGCAGCCACGGACAGGGGAATTCACCCCTCCACTTT. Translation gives CASSHGQGNSPLHF.

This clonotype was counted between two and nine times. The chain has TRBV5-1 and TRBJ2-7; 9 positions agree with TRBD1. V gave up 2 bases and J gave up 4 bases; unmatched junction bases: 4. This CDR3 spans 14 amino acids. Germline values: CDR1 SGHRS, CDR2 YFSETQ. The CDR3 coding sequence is TGCGCCAGCAGCTTTGGGACAGGGACTTACGAGCAGTACGTC. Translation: CASSFGTGTYEQYV.

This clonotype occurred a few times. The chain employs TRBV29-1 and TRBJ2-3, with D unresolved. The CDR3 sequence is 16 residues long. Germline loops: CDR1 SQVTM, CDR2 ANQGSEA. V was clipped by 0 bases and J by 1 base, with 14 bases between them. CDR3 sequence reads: CSVEDPPASRTDTQYF. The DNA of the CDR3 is TGCAGCGTTGAAGATCCACCCGCGAGCCGCACAGATACGCAGTATTTT.

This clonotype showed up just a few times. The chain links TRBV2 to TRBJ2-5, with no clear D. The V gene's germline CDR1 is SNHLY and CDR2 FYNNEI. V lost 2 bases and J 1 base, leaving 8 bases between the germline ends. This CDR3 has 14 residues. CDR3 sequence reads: CASSETVIQETQYF. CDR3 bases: TGTGCCAGCAGTGAAACAGTTATCCAAGAGACCCAGTACTTC.

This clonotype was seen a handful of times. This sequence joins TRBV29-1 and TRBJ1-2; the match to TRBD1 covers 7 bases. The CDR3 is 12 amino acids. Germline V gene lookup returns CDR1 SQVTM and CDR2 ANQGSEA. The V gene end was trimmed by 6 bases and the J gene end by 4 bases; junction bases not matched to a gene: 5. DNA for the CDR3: TGCAGCGTGGGGGACAGCTTCTATGGCTACACCTTC. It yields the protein CSVGDSFYGYTF.

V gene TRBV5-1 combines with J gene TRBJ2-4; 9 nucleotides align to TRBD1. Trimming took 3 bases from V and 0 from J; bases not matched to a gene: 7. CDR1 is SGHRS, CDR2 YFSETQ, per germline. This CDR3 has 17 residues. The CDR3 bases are TGCGCCAGCAGCTCCTGGACAGGGGACGTAGCCAAAAACATTCAGTACTTC. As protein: CASSSWTGDVAKNIQYF.

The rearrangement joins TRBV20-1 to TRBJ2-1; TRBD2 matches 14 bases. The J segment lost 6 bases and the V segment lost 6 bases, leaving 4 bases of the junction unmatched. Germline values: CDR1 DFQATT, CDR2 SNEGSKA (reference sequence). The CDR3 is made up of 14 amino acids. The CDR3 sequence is CSAQTSGGANEQFF. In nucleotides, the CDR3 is TGCAGTGCGCAGACTAGCGGGGGGGCCAATGAGCAGTTCTTC.

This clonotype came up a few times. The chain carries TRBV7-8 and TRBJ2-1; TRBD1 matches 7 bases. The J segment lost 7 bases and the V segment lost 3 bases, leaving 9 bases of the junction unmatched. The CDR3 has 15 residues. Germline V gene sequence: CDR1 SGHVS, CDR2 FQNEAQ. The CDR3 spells CASSLTGHLLNEQFF. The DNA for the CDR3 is TGTGCCAGCAGCTTGACAGGGCACCTTTTAAATGAGCAGTTCTTC.